Below are 25 T cell receptor beta chains sequenced from a single sample in a study of OX40 agonist ivuxolimab in advanced cancers. Clones were sequenced by immunoSEQ multiplex PCR, and TCRdb holds only the in-frame ones, with some missing. The sample comprises 65,000 to 80,000 clones, about 89% of which are singletons, and 10% to 15% rests with the top ten. The sequencing used CD4+ or CD8+ T cells sorted from blood, collected in a trial of the OX40 agonist ivuxolimab. Receptors originate from an adult with an advanced solid tumor such as melanoma, head and neck, liver or kidney cancer.

This clone was observed once. The V and J genes are TRBV19 and TRBJ1-1; a possible D gene is TRBD1 (6 bases). Trimming left V 5 bases short and J 0 bases short, with 10 bases between. CDR1 and CDR2 (germline): LNHDA, SQIVND (reference sequence). CDR3 length equals 14 residues. CDR3 nucleotides: TGTGCCAGTAGTCGGGACACTGTGAACACTGAAGCTTTCTTT. Protein product: CASSRDTVNTEAFF.

This clone came up once. This rearrangement joins TRBV5-8 to TRBJ2-7; D is possibly TRBD2 (7 bases). CDR3 size: 15 residues. Germline CDR1 SGHTS, CDR2 YDEGEE. Trimming took 2 bases from V and 4 from J, leaving 16 bases between them. The CDR3 sequence is CASSFAGAPRYEQYF. CDR3 DNA sequence: TGTGCCAGCAGCTTCGCGGGGGCTCCTAGATACGAGCAGTACTTC.

This clone was found once. V usage is TRBV4-1 and J usage is TRBJ2-7; D is possibly TRBD2 (5 bases). V was cut by 1 base and J by 2 bases, with 12 bases left in between. The CDR3 is 15 residues long. Germline-derived CDR1 and CDR2 are MGHRA and YSYEKL. CDR3 sequence (DNA): TGCGCCAGCAGCCAAGGGCGAGCCGGGACCTACGAGCAGTACTTC. Translation gives CASSQGRAGTYEQYF.

The chain carries TRBV2 and TRBJ2-7; D is possibly TRBD2 (5 bases). This CDR3 contains 15 residues. V lost 3 bases and J 0 bases, leaving 12 bases between the germline ends. The V gene's germline CDR1 is SNHLY and CDR2 FYNNEI. The CDR3 coding sequence is TGTGCCAGCAGTGACGACTATACGAGCTCCTACGAGCAGTACTTC. It encodes CASSDDYTSSYEQYF.

The chain couples TRBV7-9 to TRBJ2-5; D gene uncertain. The DNA end is more similar to TRBJ2-7, so the J call may be wrong. The length of the CDR3 is 14 residues. Germline V lookup: CDR1 SEHNR, CDR2 FQNEAQ (reference sequence). The CDR3 DNA reads TGTGCCAGCAGCTTAGAAGTAGAGTCCCACGAGCAGTACTTC. This translates into CASSLEVESHEQYF.

This clone showed up many times. V usage is TRBV6-1 and J usage is TRBJ2-7; D gene uncertain. Germline V gene lookup returns CDR1 MNHNS and CDR2 SASEGT. V was shortened by 5 bases and J by 6 bases, with 8 bases between the two germline ends. This CDR3 has 11 residues. CDR3 amino acids: CASSPQLEQYF. The CDR3 DNA sequence: TGTGCCAGCAGTCCACAGCTCGAGCAGTACTTC.

V gene TRBV19 combines with J gene TRBJ1-5, with unresolved D. The germline V gene encodes CDR1 LNHDA and CDR2 SQIVND (reference sequence). This CDR3 has 12 residues. With 7 bases removed from V and 4 bases from J, the gap between germline ends came to 8 bases. The CDR3 nucleotides are TGTGCCAGTAAGGGAGGGAATCAGCCCCAGCATTTT. Protein sequence: CASKGGNQPQHF. Looking up the rest from reference TRBV19 and TRBJ1-5 gives the full variable domain: DGGITQSPKYLFRKEGQNVTLSCEQNLNHDAMYWYRQDPGQGLRLIYYSQIVNDFQKGDIAEGYSVSREKKESFPLTVTSAQKNPTAFYLCASKGGNQPQHFGDGTRLSIL.

This clone was observed a handful of times. The gene calls are TRBV14 and TRBJ2-7; D remains unclear. The CDR3 has 12 amino acids. Germline V gene sequence: CDR1 SGHDN, CDR2 FVKESK. Trimming pared 4 bases from V and 0 bases from J, leaving 4 bases between. The CDR3 spells CASSLSSYEQYF. CDR3 bases: TGTGCCAGCAGCCTTAGCTCCTACGAGCAGTACTTC.

This chain connects TRBV11-2 to TRBJ2-2; D perhaps matches TRBD2 (6 bases). Germline CDR1 reads SGHAT; CDR2 reads FQNNGV. The CDR3 runs to 14 residues. Trimming took 10 bases from V and 8 from J, leaving 20 bases between them. CDR3 protein: CATSELAPGGELFF. The CDR3 DNA sequence: TGTGCCACCTCCGAACTAGCACCGGGAGGGGAGCTGTTTTTT.

This clone was recorded once. The rearrangement links TRBV7-8 to TRBJ2-5; 7 nucleotides agree with TRBD2. Germline-derived CDR1 and CDR2 are SGHVS and FQNEAQ. Germline trimming cut 2 bases from V and 2 bases from J; bases unmatched to any gene: 5. The CDR3 covers 15 residues. The CDR3 protein is CASSLMTSPQETQYF. The CDR3 DNA reads as TGTGCCAGCAGCTTAATGACTAGCCCTCAAGAGACCCAGTACTTC.

The chain employs TRBV27 and TRBJ2-7; 7 bases are shared with TRBD2. Trimming took 6 bases from V and 2 from J; bases not matched to a gene: 4. Germline loops: CDR1 MNHEY, CDR2 SMNVEV (reference sequence). The CDR3 has 13 amino acids. Here the CDR3 DNA reads TGTGCCAGCAGGCGGGACTACACCTACGAGCAGTACTTC. It codes for CASRRDYTYEQYF.

This rearrangement joins TRBV9 to TRBJ2-7; D is uncertain. CDR3 length: 15 amino acids. The germline V gene encodes CDR1 SGDLS and CDR2 YYNGEE. V lost 4 bases, J lost 0 bases, and 14 bases lay in between. The CDR3 here is CASSPVGVPSYEQYF. CDR3 nucleotide sequence: TGTGCCAGCAGCCCGGTGGGCGTTCCCTCCTACGAGCAGTACTTC.

The rearrangement joins TRBV5-4 to TRBJ2-2, with D tentatively TRBD1 (5 bases). V was cut by 0 bases and J by 4 bases, with 13 bases left in between. Germline V lookup: CDR1 SGHNT, CDR2 YYREEE (reference sequence). This CDR3 region has 16 residues. CDR3 bases: TGTGCCAGCAGCTTGGCGGGTATAGGGGCCACCGGGGAGCTGTTTTTT. Its translation: CASSLAGIGATGELFF.

The chain uses TRBV27 and TRBJ2-5; D is perhaps TRBD1 (5 bases). CDR3 length: 14 amino acids. Per the germline V gene, CDR1 is MNHEY and CDR2 is SMNVEV (reference sequence). V lost 2 bases and J 2 bases, leaving 9 bases between the germline ends. The CDR3 nucleotides read TGTGCCAGCAGTTTAGCGACAGCACAAGAGACCCAGTACTTC. Amino acids: CASSLATAQETQYF.

The chain combines TRBV7-3 with TRBJ2-7; D gene uncertain. Germline assignment: CDR1 SGHTA and CDR2 FQGTGA. V was clipped by 0 bases and J by 4 bases, with 10 bases between them. This CDR3 is 14 amino acids long. DNA of the CDR3: TGTGCCAGCAGCTTAACCAGCCCAGTGTACGAGCAGTACTTC. It translates to CASSLTSPVYEQYF.

The gene calls are TRBV27 and TRBJ1-1, with a possible D match to TRBD1 (5 bases). CDR3 length equals 13 residues. Trimming left V 8 bases short and J 4 bases short, with 14 bases between. CDR1 is MNHEY, CDR2 SMNVEV, per germline (reference sequence). The CDR3 loop reads CASQVVGLTEAFF. In DNA, the CDR3 is TGTGCCAGCCAAGTTGTGGGGCTCACTGAAGCTTTCTTT.

The J gene is TRBJ1-1, the V gene TRBV27, with a weak D call TRBD1 (6 bases). Per the germline V gene, CDR1 is MNHEY and CDR2 is SMNVEV (reference sequence). V was pared by 5 bases and J by 4 bases, with 14 bases between. The CDR3 spans 14 residues. CDR3: CASSPDTGTTEAFF. The CDR3 nucleotides read TGTGCCAGCAGTCCAGACACAGGGACCACTGAAGCTTTCTTT.

This chain connects TRBV4-1 to TRBJ2-1; D may be TRBD2 (6 bases). The germline V gene has CDR1 MGHRA and CDR2 YSYEKL. Trimming stripped 11 bases from V and 6 bases from J, with 14 bases between. There are 12 residues in the CDR3. The CDR3 bases are TGCGCCTCCGGGGGACTGGCCAATGAGCAGTTCTTC. The encoded protein is CASGGLANEQFF.

This chain joins TRBV28 and TRBJ1-5, with D perhaps TRBD1 (5 bases). This CDR3 is built from 14 residues. V gave up 5 bases and J gave up 7 bases, with 15 bases separating them. Germline CDR1 and CDR2: MDHEN and SYDVKM. The CDR3 here is CASSPGAGKQPQHF. In nucleotides, the CDR3 is TGTGCCAGCAGTCCCGGGGCGGGGAAGCAGCCCCAGCATTTT.

The rearrangement uses TRBV6-6 and TRBJ2-7; D unresolved. This CDR3 comprises 14 residues. Germline V gene sequence: CDR1 MNHNY, CDR2 SVGAGI (reference sequence). V lost 0 bases and J lost 3, with 9 bases in between. CDR3 loop: CASSYSWGNYEQYF. The CDR3 DNA reads TGTGCCAGCAGTTACTCCTGGGGAAACTACGAGCAGTACTTC.

The gene calls are TRBV16 and TRBJ2-5, with 14 nucleotides matching TRBD2. The closer fit of TRBJ2-7 to the DNA end suggests the J call may be wrong. CDR1 and CDR2 (germline): KGHSY, FQNENV. This CDR3 contains 15 residues. The CDR3 is CASSQGTSGSDEQYF. The CDR3 DNA reads as TGTGCCAGCAGTCAAGGGACTAGCGGGAGCGACGAGCAGTACTTC.

The V call is TRBV29-1, the J call TRBJ1-1; D ambiguous. This CDR3 contains 13 residues. Trimming cost V 5 bases and J 2 bases, with 12 bases left between them. Germline V gene lookup returns CDR1 SQVTM and CDR2 ANQGSEA. This CDR3 reads CSVWVGLNTEAFF. DNA for the CDR3: TGCAGCGTTTGGGTCGGACTTAACACTGAAGCTTTCTTT.

The chain uses TRBV10-3 and TRBJ1-4; 7 bases are a match to TRBD1. V lost 2 bases and J lost 5; bases outside the gene matches: 2. This CDR3 has 14 residues. The germline CDR1 and CDR2 sequences are ENHRY and SYGVKD. The CDR3 sequence is CAISETGANEKLFF. CDR3 DNA sequence: TGTGCCATCAGTGAGACAGGGGCAAATGAAAAACTGTTTTTT.

The rearrangement uses TRBV9 and TRBJ2-7; D is perhaps TRBD1 or TRBD2 (5 bases each). Germline V CDR1 and CDR2: SGDLS, YYNGEE. V was trimmed by 4 bases and J by 5 bases, leaving 19 bases between them. CDR3 length equals 15 residues. The CDR3 reads CASSFGAQEAHEQYF. The DNA for the CDR3 is TGTGCCAGCAGCTTTGGGGCCCAGGAGGCCCACGAGCAGTACTTC. The whole variable domain, filled in from reference TRBV9 and TRBJ2-7, reads DSGVTQTPKHLITATGQRVTLRCSPRSGDLSVYWYQQSLDQGLQFLIQYYNGEERAKGNILERFSAQQFPDLHSELNLSSLELGDSALYFCASSFGAQEAHEQYFGPGTRLTVT.

In DNA, the CDR3 is TGTGCCAGCAGCCCGGTAGTCCAAGATACGCAGTATTTT. Protein sequence: CASSPVVQDTQYF. This chain links TRBV7-9 with TRBJ2-3; D gene ambiguous. This CDR3 region has 13 residues. The germline CDR1 and CDR2 sequences are SEHNR and FQNEAQ (reference sequence). The V gene lost 5 bases and the J gene lost 5 bases, with 11 bases spanning the gap. Complete variable domain (other parts from reference TRBV7-9 and TRBJ2-3): DTGVSQNPRHKITKRGQNVTFRCDPISEHNRLYWYRQTLGQGPEFLTYFQNEAQLEKSRLLSDRFSAERPKGSFSTLEIQRTEQGDSAMYLCASSPVVQDTQYFGPGTRLTVL.